This record looks at one T cell receptor beta chain sequence and its context. Its target is not known. With 4 bases clipped from V and 8 bases from J, the junction kept 4 bases outside the gene matches. The CDR3 sequence is 13 residues long. Germline V gene lookup returns CDR1 MGHRA and CDR2 YSYEKL. The data belong to a study of shared clonotypes between healthy human individuals. Study as a whole: Three men and a couple of women, aged 18 to 49, were donors. Study findings and constraints: The study found lower generation probabilities in non-shared clonotypes than in those shared by all four donors.

Assay used: immunoSEQ multiplex PCR; TCRdb lists only in-frame clones, some missing. The data contain millions of clones, just under 95% of them singletons. Selected positively for CCR7 and CD45RO-negative, naive CD8 cells excluded terminally differentiated effector memory CD45RA+ cells. The clonotype originates from a man aged 18 to 29 in good health. This chain links TRBV4-1 with TRBJ2-1; 8 nucleotides line up with TRBD2. The sample taken for sequencing was naive CD8+ T cells sorted from blood. CDR3 in amino acids: CASSLGLDYEQFF. As DNA, the CDR3 is TGCGCCAGCAGCCTGGGACTAGATTATGAGCAGTTCTTC.